A single T cell receptor beta chain is shown here with its context. Its matching antigen is unknown. CDR3 length equals 15 residues. V was trimmed by 5 bases and J by 1 base, leaving 9 bases between them. Germline lookup yields CDR1 SGHTA and CDR2 FQGTGA. In the PCR, 60 Vbeta and 13 Jbeta primers were used. Measured with immunoSEQ multiplex PCR; TCRdb has only the in-frame clones, and not every one. The table shows about 120,000 clones, with approximately 81% occurring only once. This sample stems from a study of cytomegalovirus exposure and HLA in healthy donors. Though nominally healthy at sampling, donors likely had unrecorded immune exposures. Broader study findings: What was likely a sequencing artifact was a cluster of highly shared sequence variants. In a later analysis, across HLA loci, associated TCR counts were highest for DRB1, lowest for HLA-C.

The sample taken for sequencing was PBMCs. The origin of this receptor is a male donor in good health and CMV-seronegative. The rearrangement links TRBV7-3 to TRBJ2-6, with no clear D. This CDR3 is CASSPGGSGANVLTF. In DNA, the CDR3 is TGTGCCAGCAGCCCGGGTGGGTCTGGGGCCAACGTCCTGACTTTC. The full variable domain, its missing parts supplied by reference TRBV7-3 and TRBJ2-6, is GAGVSQTPSNKVTEKGKYVELRCDPISGHTALYWYRQSLGQGPEFLIYFQGTGAADDSGLPNDRFFAVRPEGSVSTLKIQRTERGDSAVYLCASSPGGSGANVLTFGAGSRLTVL.